This T cell receptor (beta chain) was profiled in a study of glioma-infiltrating T cells after dendritic cell vaccination. The overall study: Autologous tumor lysate-pulsed dendritic cell vaccination was given between the early 2000s and the early 2010s.

Primers: 60 V beta forward and 13 J beta reverse. Profiling relied on immunoSEQ multiplex PCR, and the TCRdb table lists in-frame clones only, not all of them. The table lists roughly 60,000 clones, roughly four fifths of them singletons. Specified time point: after dendritic cell vaccination, including at tumor progression/relapse. This sample comprised blood, obtained after dendritic cell vaccination. The TCR comes from a human donor with glioblastoma.

Here the CDR3 reads CASSQKGLAGGHETQYF. The CDR3 region has the DNA TGCGCCAGCAGCCAGAAGGGACTAGCGGGGGGGCATGAGACCCAGTACTTC. The chain recombines TRBV4-1 with TRBJ2-5; 16 bases are shared with TRBD2. Germline assignment: CDR1 MGHRA and CDR2 YSYEKL. The trim removed 3 bases at V and 5 bases at J, leaving 6 bases unmatched. The CDR3 loop spans 17 amino acids.